The 27 T cell receptor beta chains reported below all come from one sample, sequenced in a study of patients and donors after allogeneic stem cell transplantation. MiXCR was run by TCRdb on the RT-PCR reads, yielding one entry per CDR3 protein. The sample yields tens of thousands of distinct CDR3 sequences, 48% seen once. The sample comprised blood, either unsorted or a sorted T cell fraction (not recorded which). These receptors were obtained from a human donor who was either an allogeneic HSCT recipient or a stem cell or donor lymphocyte infusion donor (not recorded which). It is not recorded whose cells these are; they may come from a transplant donor.

The CDR3 region is CASSRGGLGSPLHF. In DNA, the CDR3 is TGTGCCAGCAGCAGAGGAGGGTTGGGCTCACCCCTCCACTTT. The rearrangement links TRBV28 to TRBJ1-6, with D uncertain. Trimming stripped 6 bases from V and 10 bases from J, with 16 bases between. The germline CDR1 and CDR2 sequences are MDHEN and SYDVKM. CDR3 length: 14 amino acids.

The J gene is TRBJ1-2, the V gene TRBV5-1; D may be TRBD1 (6 bases). The CDR3 spans 14 residues. Per the germline V gene, CDR1 is SGHRS and CDR2 is YFSETQ. V dropped 4 bases and J dropped 8 bases, with 18 bases sitting between them. The CDR3 DNA reads TGCGCCAGCAGCCCGGAGGGGGGATTGGACGGCTACACCTTC. Amino acid sequence: CASSPEGGLDGYTF.

V gene TRBV7-9 combines with J gene TRBJ1-1, with TRBD1 matching over 9 bases. V was pared by 1 base and J by 1 base, with 7 bases of the junction left unmatched. The length of the CDR3 is 17 residues. Per the germline V gene, CDR1 is SEHNR and CDR2 is FQNEAQ (reference sequence). In DNA form, the CDR3 reads TGTGCCAGCAGCTTAGAAGGGACAGGGCTGGGGAACACTGAAGCTTTCTTT. It specifies CASSLEGTGLGNTEAFF.

The chain carries TRBV20-1 and TRBJ1-1; D call uncertain. Per the germline V gene, CDR1 is DFQATT and CDR2 is SNEGSKA (reference sequence). Trimming removed 3 bases from V and 5 bases from J, with 16 bases in between. The CDR3 extends over 14 amino acids. Here the CDR3 DNA reads TGCAGTGCTAGGAGGACCCCTGCGGGAACTGAAGCTTTCTTT. Amino acids: CSARRTPAGTEAFF.

The chain carries TRBV6-5 and TRBJ1-1; D gene uncertain. Looked up from germline, CDR1 is MNHEY and CDR2 is SVGAGI. Trimming removed 2 bases at V and 4 bases at J, with 11 bases between. The CDR3 runs 14 residues. The CDR3 is CASSYDRILTEAFF. In DNA form, the CDR3 reads TGTGCCAGCAGTTACGATAGGATACTCACTGAAGCTTTCTTT.

The chain's CDR3 is CASSLRPGEAFF. In nucleotides, the CDR3 is TGTGCCAGCAGCTTGCGACCCGGGGAAGCTTTCTTT. J is TRBJ1-1 and V is TRBV7-6, with D unresolved. The CDR3 length is 12 residues. The V gene lost 3 bases and the J gene lost 8 bases, with 10 bases spanning the gap. Germline V CDR1 and CDR2: SGHVS, FNYEAQ.

J is TRBJ2-3 and V is TRBV11-1; weak D call: TRBD2 (6 bases). Trimming took 5 bases from V and 0 from J, leaving 15 bases between them. Germline CDR1 SGHAT, CDR2 FQDESV (reference sequence). The length of the CDR3 is 16 residues. CDR3: CASSPKGGTSTDTQYF. The CDR3 bases are TGTGCCAGCAGCCCTAAGGGCGGGACTAGCACAGATACGCAGTATTTT.

As DNA, the CDR3 is TGTGCCAGCAGTTTCTCAGGGTCCGAGCAGTACTTC. Translation: CASSFSGSEQYF. The genes are TRBV6-2 or TRBV6-3 and TRBJ2-7; a weak D match, TRBD1 (5 bases). The CDR3 spans 12 residues. Germline values: CDR1 MNHEY, CDR2 SVGEGT. Trimming shortened V by 4 bases and J by 6 bases, and 10 bases separated the two germline ends.

This chain links TRBV20-1 with TRBJ2-7; D gene ambiguous. CDR1 and CDR2 from the germline V gene are DFQATT and SNEGSKA (reference sequence). This CDR3 has 12 residues. Trimming shortened V by 1 base and J by 0 bases, and 4 bases separated the two germline ends. Here the CDR3 reads CSARVTSYEQYF. The CDR3 coding sequence is TGCAGTGCTAGAGTTACCTCCTACGAGCAGTACTTC.

This chain uses TRBV20-1 with TRBJ1-2; perhaps TRBD1 as D (5 bases). CDR1 DFQATT and CDR2 SNEGSKA come from the germline V gene (reference sequence). The CDR3 totals 14 residues. The germline V and J ends were trimmed by 6 bases and 3 bases, with 17 bases remaining between them. CDR3 region: CSAMGMTVDYGYTF. The CDR3 nucleotides read TGCAGTGCCATGGGCATGACAGTAGACTATGGCTACACCTTC.

This clonotype was counted once. V usage is TRBV28 and J usage is TRBJ1-2; no clear D. In germline, CDR1 is MDHEN, CDR2 SYDVKM. The CDR3 is 14 amino acids. The V and J ends lost 8 bases and 4 bases respectively, with 17 bases between them. The CDR3 loop is CASAIGVPSYGYTF. In DNA form, the CDR3 reads TGTGCCAGCGCGATTGGAGTACCATCCTATGGCTACACCTTC.

Remarks on this clonotype: The junction departs from germline at one end; a sequencing error may be responsible. The rearrangement uses TRBV12-3 or TRBV12-4 and TRBJ1-3, with a tentative D call TRBD1 (5 bases). The CDR3 totals 16 residues. This chain's CDR3 is CASRLGGTGTGNTIYF. The CDR3 DNA sequence: TGTGCCAGCAGATTAGGAGGGACGGGAACTGGAAACACCATATATTTT.

This sequence joins TRBV29-1 and TRBJ1-2; 7 bases map to TRBD1. V shed 5 bases, J shed 4 bases, and the junction held 7 bases outside the gene matches. The CDR3 consists of 13 residues. Germline V lookup: CDR1 SQVTM, CDR2 ANQGSEA. CDR3 DNA: TGCAGCGTTTTGACAGGGACCCCCTATGGCTACACCTTC. This gives the protein CSVLTGTPYGYTF.

The chain has TRBV4-3 and TRBJ2-1; D unresolved. Germline CDR1 reads LGHNA; CDR2 reads YSLEER. CDR3 size: 17 residues. Trimming stripped 1 base from V and 2 bases from J, with 15 bases between. The chain's CDR3 is CASSQVPGPTTYNEQFF. The CDR3 DNA is TGCGCCAGCAGCCAAGTTCCCGGACCAACTACCTACAATGAGCAGTTCTTC.

The V gene is TRBV20-1, the J gene TRBJ1-5; D call uncertain. Germline V gene lookup returns CDR1 DFQATT and CDR2 SNEGSKA (reference sequence). V lost 5 bases, J lost 6 bases, and 2 bases lay in between. This CDR3 has 9 amino acids. The CDR3 reads CSAGQPQHF. CDR3 nucleotides: TGCAGTGCTGGTCAGCCCCAGCATTTT.

J is TRBJ2-1 and V is TRBV10-3; D is uncertain. Germline assignment: CDR1 ENHRY and CDR2 SYGVKD. V lost 2 bases and J lost 2, with 4 bases in between. The CDR3 totals 13 residues. CDR3 nucleotide sequence: TGTGCCATCAGTGAGCTGACCTACAATGAGCAGTTCTTC. Residues: CAISELTYNEQFF.

This clonotype was picked up a small number of times. V usage is TRBV12-3 or TRBV12-4 and J usage is TRBJ1-5, with unresolved D. This CDR3 comprises 16 residues. V lost 5 bases and J 7 bases, leaving 21 bases between the germline ends. DNA of the CDR3: TGTGCCAGCAGTCCCTCCGGAGGTTACCAGCCCCAGCCCCAGCATTTT. Amino acid sequence: CASSPSGGYQPQPQHF.

This clonotype was seen a few times. The gene calls are TRBV28 and TRBJ1-3; no definite D call. Germline lookup yields CDR1 MDHEN and CDR2 SYDVKM. The CDR3 has 14 amino acids. V gave up 3 bases and J gave up 0 bases, with 6 bases separating them. CDR3 region: CASSLPHSGNTIYF. DNA of the CDR3: TGTGCCAGCAGTTTGCCCCACTCTGGAAACACCATATATTTT. Complete variable domain (other parts from reference TRBV28 and TRBJ1-3): DVKVTQSSRYLVKRTGEKVFLECVQDMDHENMFWYRQDPGLGLRLIYFSYDVKMKEKGDIPEGYSVSREKKERFSLILESASTNQTSMYLCASSLPHSGNTIYFGEGSWLTVV.

This rearrangement joins TRBV12-3 or TRBV12-4 to TRBJ1-2; 7 bases match TRBD1. The CDR3 extends over 14 amino acids. The ends lost 1 base at V and 5 bases at J; junction bases unmatched: 4. The CDR3 DNA follows: TGTGCCAGCAGTTTAGAAGGGGGCGCGTATGGCTACACCTTC. Amino acid sequence: CASSLEGGAYGYTF.

The chain recombines TRBV5-1 with TRBJ2-1, with 11 bases matching TRBD2. This CDR3 is 15 amino acids long. Germline V gene data show CDR1 as SGHRS and CDR2 as YFSETQ. The J segment lost 5 bases and the V segment lost 1 base, leaving 2 bases of the junction unmatched. The CDR3 DNA follows: TGCGCCAGCAGCTTGAAACTAGCGGGAGACAATGAGCAGTTCTTC. This sequence encodes CASSLKLAGDNEQFF.

The rearrangement joins TRBV12-3 or TRBV12-4 to TRBJ1-1; D gene uncertain. This CDR3 has 14 amino acids. Trimming removed 6 bases at V and 4 bases at J, with 15 bases between. In DNA, the CDR3 is TGTGCCAGCAGACCCCCCTACCGAGGCACTGAAGCTTTCTTT. This gives the protein CASRPPYRGTEAFF.

This chain connects TRBV7-8 to TRBJ1-1; no definite D call. Germline V lookup: CDR1 SGHVS, CDR2 FQNEAQ. The length of the CDR3 is 19 residues. Trimming cost V 5 bases and J 0 bases, with 25 bases left between them. The CDR3: CASSHRGVPGHLMNTEAFF. The CDR3 DNA follows: TGTGCCAGCAGCCACCGGGGAGTGCCTGGGCACCTGATGAACACTGAAGCTTTCTTT.

This clonotype was seen only a few times. The rearrangement joins TRBV19 to TRBJ1-2; D is uncertain. V was clipped by 3 bases and J by 6 bases, with 11 bases between them. Germline-derived CDR1 and CDR2 are LNHDA and SQIVND (reference sequence). The CDR3 has 13 amino acids. Written as DNA, the CDR3 is TGTGCCAGTAGTATTACGGGGTTCGATGGCTACACCTTC. This sequence encodes CASSITGFDGYTF.

This clonotype was observed a few times. The chain combines TRBV9 with TRBJ1-6, with a tentative D call TRBD1 (6 bases). Trimming pared 0 bases from V and 7 bases from J, leaving 11 bases between. Germline assignment: CDR1 SGDLS and CDR2 YYNGEE. The CDR3 has 15 residues. CDR3 sequence: CASSVDNRVNSPLHF. DNA of the CDR3: TGTGCCAGCAGCGTAGATAACAGGGTGAATTCACCCCTCCACTTT.

This clonotype was seen a handful of times. The rearrangement joins TRBV27 to TRBJ1-1; TRBD1 aligns across 8 bases. In germline, CDR1 is MNHEY, CDR2 SMNVEV (reference sequence). CDR3 size: 12 residues. The trim removed 6 bases at V and 4 bases at J, leaving 1 base unmatched. CDR3 coding DNA: TGTGCCAGCAGGACAGGGGTCACTGAAGCTTTCTTT. Amino acids: CASRTGVTEAFF.

This CDR3 is CASIDAEGLTGELFF. DNA of the CDR3: TGTGCCAGCATCGACGCGGAGGGTCTCACCGGGGAGCTGTTTTTT. This chain connects TRBV4-2 to TRBJ2-2; D is perhaps TRBD2 (6 bases). CDR1 is LGHNA and CDR2 is YNFKEQ in the germline V gene. Trimming removed 7 bases at V and 4 bases at J, with 16 bases between. This CDR3 is built from 15 residues.

The sample holds a few counts of this clonotype. The chain links TRBV6-2 or TRBV6-3 to TRBJ1-5; tentatively, D is TRBD1 (5 bases). Deletions cut 7 bases from V and 5 bases from J, with 18 bases between. CDR3 length: 15 residues. Germline lookup yields CDR1 MNHEY and CDR2 SVGEGT. The CDR3 region is CASTRDSLVDQPQHF. In nucleotides, the CDR3 is TGTGCCAGCACTCGGGACTCCCTGGTGGATCAGCCCCAGCATTTT.